This TCR beta chain came from a study of blood T cell repertoires in COVID-19. Study-wide context: Specimens from acute and convalescent COVID-19 originated in the United States, Italy and Spain. Sources were T cells, B-cell-depleted T cells, or PBMCs; the material itself was cDNA or gDNA.

The ends were cut back, 0 bases at V and 7 bases at J, with 6 bases in the middle. The germline gives CDR1 LGHDT, CDR2 YNNKEL (reference sequence). CDR3 length equals 12 residues. How the authors handled the data: Scientists estimated how many nucleated cells there were by amplifying reference gene primers. Clones were sequenced by immunoSEQ multiplex PCR, and TCRdb holds only the in-frame ones, with some missing. The D gene and trimming were derived from the DNA, and the V and J assignments and clone size from that table. The sample consists of approximately 96,000 clones, over 70% of them appearing once.

The V call is TRBV3-1 (or the pseudogene TRBV3-2), the J call TRBJ2-5, with D unclear. The source is a woman at least 80 years old with acute or convalescent COVID-19. Sample: peripheral blood. CDR3 protein: CASSQETGTQYF. The CDR3 DNA follows: TGTGCCAGCAGCCAAGAAACGGGGACCCAGTACTTC.